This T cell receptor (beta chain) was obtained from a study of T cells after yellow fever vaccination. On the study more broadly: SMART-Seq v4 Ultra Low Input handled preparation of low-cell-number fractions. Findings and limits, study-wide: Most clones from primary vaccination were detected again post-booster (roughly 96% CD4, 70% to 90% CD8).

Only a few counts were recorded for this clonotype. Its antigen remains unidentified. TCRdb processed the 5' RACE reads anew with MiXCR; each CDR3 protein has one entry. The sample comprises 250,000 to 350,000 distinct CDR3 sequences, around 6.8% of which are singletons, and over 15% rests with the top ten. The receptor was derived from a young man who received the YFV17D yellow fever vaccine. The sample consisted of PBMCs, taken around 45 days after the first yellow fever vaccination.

CDR3 sequence reads: CASSDLTLTTSVWGEQFF. In DNA, the CDR3 is TGTGCCAGCAGCGATCTTACCCTTACGACTAGCGTCTGGGGTGAGCAGTTCTTC. The rearrangement joins TRBV6-1 to TRBJ2-1; 8 nucleotides agree with TRBD2. The CDR3 extends over 18 amino acids. J gave up 9 bases and V 6 bases, and 22 bases lay outside the gene matches. Germline V CDR1 and CDR2: MNHNS, SASEGT.